This T cell receptor (beta chain) was documented in a study of T cells in Graves' hyperthyroidism and ophthalmopathy. The V and J ends lost 6 bases and 7 bases respectively, with 12 bases between them. Germline V gene data show CDR1 as MNHEY and CDR2 as SMNVEV (reference sequence). The CDR3 has 13 amino acids. Authors of the study amplified TCR beta CDR3 regions from RNA transcripts. HTBI primers were employed in a first-round RT-PCR of the TCR CDR3. MiXCR, applied by TCRdb to the multiplex PCR reads, yields one record per CDR3 protein. This table has over 500,000 distinct CDR3 sequences, approximately 49% appearing once.

Sequencing was done on a sample of peripheral blood or thyroid tissue (not recorded which). This receptor was obtained from an adult woman with Graves' disease, either hyperthyroidism or ophthalmopathy (not recorded which). The chain uses TRBV27 and TRBJ2-2; possibly TRBD1 for D (5 bases). The DNA of the CDR3 is TGTGCCAGCAGAAGGGGTCGCGACGGGGAGCTGTTTTTT. Translating it yields CASRRGRDGELFF.